This T cell receptor (beta chain) was observed in a study of human T cells and chemical hapten exposure (dated by TCRdb to the early 2020s). With respect to the entire study: For sensitization, 2% DPC in acetone was applied to a 2 cm by 2 cm area of upper inner arm skin. Throughout the study period of around 24 weeks, patients also received therapeutic DPC doses to the scalp every week. Patch testing was done on the upper back using Finn chambers containing 0.01% DPC, and results were scored after 6 days according to International Contact Dermatitis Research Group standards. The patient cohort, mostly female, included alopecia areata with under or over 50% scalp involvement, alopecia totalis and alopecia universalis. Libraries were combined into a pool for sequencing, and differences in TCR yield between samples came mainly from small differences in library volumes within the pool. This study followed changes in the peripheral blood TCR repertoire in vivo during primary and secondary sensitization of alopecia patients to the hapten diphenylcyclopropenone (DPC). Blood was sampled from patients pre-sensitization (week 0) and at 2, 6 and about 24 weeks after DPC sensitization. About 28 alopecia patients gave blood for TCR sequencing at one to four time points (pre-sensitization, 2, 6 and 24 weeks). What the work shows at the level of the full study, not this receptor alone: After repeated subsampling, changes were observed in the strength of the expansion versus patch-test correlation and in the threshold at which the correlation became significant. Because all patients had alopecia, a presumed autoimmune disease, the immune response of the patients might differ from that of healthy individuals. The number of TCRs above 1 in 1000 frequency did not change with DPC sensitization; there was no evidence of global repertoire structure alterations. Compared with pre-sensitization or healthy control sets, expanded TCRs formed significantly more large CDR3 similarity clusters, which is consistent with antigen-driven responses. Patch test score was positively correlated with the number of PT1 expanded TCRs, with significance at thresholds 8, 16 and 32 but not at 4.

The time point label on this specimen signifies: patch test 2, 6 weeks after DPC sensitization. Interpreted using the paper, the treatment or condition label stands for: therapeutic diphenylcyclopropenone sensitization with weekly scalp DPC. At each patch-test visit, blood was drawn before the patch test was applied. Patients were eligible if aged 18 to 70, diagnosed with alopecia and judged suitable for DPC therapy, and pregnant patients were excluded. Total RNA was isolated from unfractionated whole blood collected in Tempus Blood RNA tubes. At least ten counts were recorded for this clonotype. No cognate antigen has been identified for it. Base qualities are not recorded, but no much larger clone differs from it by a single base. Library preparation employed RACE. Sequencing used a NextSeq 500. During library preparation, unique molecular identifiers were attached to individual cDNA molecules so that TCRs could be counted in a quantitative, reproducible way. From each blood RNA sample, both TCR alpha and TCR beta chains were sequenced. On the authors' methods: A median of about 89,000 TCRs per sample was observed, with a range of roughly 23,224 to 750,000. The Decombinator software suite was used to annotate V, J and CDR3 in the TCR reads. Every sample was subsampled to the same number of TCRs (28,000) for the PS versus PT1 abundance plots. TCRs were defined as expanded if absent before sensitization and observed at least eight times at the 2-week time point. TCRdb itself trimmed the public reads at Q25 with fastp, ran MiXCR and retained productive beta chains. Each CDR3 protein gets just one entry, which takes the most common genes and DNA from the rows behind it. These V and J calls are TCRdb output, not the study's own analysis. Recorded for this sample are 84,000 or so distinct CDR3 sequences; approximately 10% of them occurred a single time. Under 2.5% of the sample comes from the top ten.

The trim is 6 bases for V and 13 bases for J, with a gap of 34 bases between the germline ends. The CDR3 sequence holds 18 residues, the cysteine and phenylalanine included. This entry keeps only the CDR3 DNA: 54 bases, framed from base 1. Sequences MNHEY (CDR1) and SVGAGI (CDR2) are obtained from the germline V gene. The chain was built from TRBV6-5 and TRBJ2-1; the D gene is perhaps TRBD2, from 7 matching bases. The receptor's source is a young woman with alopecia areata. Some clones in this sample may be carry-over from other donors' samples. This sample comprised whole blood, obtained in connection with sensitization to the hapten diphenylcyclopropenone (DPC). The bases read TGTGCCAGCAGCAACCCCGGAGGTCGCGCCGGGAGGCCCAGGGGACAGTTCTTC. This is translated as CASSNPGGRAGRPRGQFF.